These 21 T cell receptor beta chains were all obtained from the same sample, sequenced in a study of blood T cell repertoires in COVID-19. TCRdb's copy holds only in-frame clones and misses some; the assay was immunoSEQ multiplex PCR. The data contain approximately 300,000 clones, around four fifths of them singletons. The sequencing sample was made of peripheral blood. These receptors originate from a woman between 50 and 59 years old with acute or convalescent COVID-19.

This clone was observed once. The chain couples TRBV25-1 to TRBJ2-7, with D possibly being TRBD2 (6 bases). In germline, CDR1 is MGHDK, CDR2 SYGVNS. The V end lost 6 bases, the J end lost 3 bases, and 9 bases lay between the germline ends. This CDR3 region has 12 residues. CDR3 in amino acids: CASSTGLYEQYV. As DNA, the CDR3 is TGTGCCAGCAGCACGGGACTCTACGAGCAGTACGTC.

V and J are TRBV6-2 or TRBV6-3 and TRBJ1-1, with a possible D match to TRBD1 (6 bases). V lost 0 bases and J lost 1, with 12 bases in between. CDR3 size: 16 residues. CDR1 MNHEY and CDR2 SVGEGT come from the germline V gene. Written as DNA, the CDR3 is TGTGCCAGCAGTTACTCGAGGCAGGGGACGAACACTGAAGCTTTCTTT. Protein: CASSYSRQGTNTEAFF.

This clone was seen a single time. CDR3 coding DNA: TGCGCCAGCAGTGAGTTGCGTGATGGCTACACCTTC. Its translation is CASSELRDGYTF. The J gene is TRBJ1-2, the V gene TRBV10-2; D is undetermined. CDR1 is WSHSY and CDR2 is SAAADI in the germline V gene. CDR3 length: 12 amino acids. Trimming cost V 1 base and J 6 bases, with 6 bases left between them.

The chain is built from TRBV7-2 and TRBJ1-1, with D hard to call. V was clipped by 2 bases and J by 4 bases, with 8 bases between them. This CDR3 comprises 13 residues. Germline assignment: CDR1 SGHTA and CDR2 FQGNSA. CDR3 in DNA: TGTGCCAGCAGCTTAACCAGAGGCACTGAAGCTTTCTTT. Amino acid sequence: CASSLTRGTEAFF.

This clone was seen only a few times. The rearrangement links TRBV5-1 to TRBJ1-2; weak D call: TRBD1 (6 bases). Looked up from germline, CDR1 is SGHRS and CDR2 is YFSETQ. The CDR3 length is 13 residues. Trimming took off 0 bases at V and 8 bases at J, with 11 bases between the two ends. CDR3 nucleotide sequence: TGCGCCAGCAGCTTGGGGCAGGGGAGCGGCTACACCTTC. It translates to CASSLGQGSGYTF.

The chain joins TRBV24-1 to TRBJ2-7; tentative D call: TRBD1 (5 bases). The CDR3 extends over 13 amino acids. Trimming took off 5 bases at V and 6 bases at J, with 13 bases between the two ends. Germline lookup yields CDR1 KGHDR and CDR2 SFDVKD. CDR3 sequence reads: CATSGGASSEQYF. CDR3 sequence (DNA): TGTGCCACCAGTGGGGGCGCAAGCAGCGAGCAGTACTTC.

This chain connects TRBV5-1 to TRBJ1-5; 7 bases agree with TRBD1. CDR3 length: 14 amino acids. J gave up 5 bases and V 1 base, and 3 bases lay outside the gene matches. Germline V lookup: CDR1 SGHRS, CDR2 YFSETQ. The DNA of the CDR3 is TGCGCCAGCAGCTTGCAGGGGGGAGATCAGCCCCAGCATTTT. This codes for CASSLQGGDQPQHF.

The gene calls are TRBV7-9 and TRBJ2-7; 7 nucleotides match TRBD2. The CDR3 is 14 amino acids. Trimming took 3 bases from V and 6 from J; bases not matched to a gene: 8. Germline V gene lookup returns CDR1 SEHNR and CDR2 FQNEAQ (reference sequence). Here the CDR3 DNA reads TGTGCCAGCAGCTTGGCGGGAGTTCTAGGCGAGCAGTACTTC. It encodes CASSLAGVLGEQYF.

The CDR3 sequence: CASILGQGYNYGYTF. The CDR3 nucleotides are TGTGCCAGCATATTGGGACAGGGCTATAACTATGGCTACACCTTC. The chain recombines TRBV2 with TRBJ1-2; 9 bases line up with TRBD1. V lost 7 bases and J lost 1; bases outside the gene matches: 7. Germline assignment: CDR1 SNHLY and CDR2 FYNNEI. This CDR3 is built from 15 residues. The whole variable domain, remainder taken from reference TRBV2 and TRBJ1-2, is EPEVTQTPSHQVTQMGQEVILRCVPISNHLYFYWYRQILGQKVEFLVSFYNNEISEKSEIFDDQFSVERPDGSNFTLKIRSTKLEDSAMYFCASILGQGYNYGYTFGSGTRLTVV.

The rearrangement links TRBV28 to TRBJ1-5; D possibly corresponds to TRBD1 (6 bases). This CDR3 is 14 amino acids long. The ends were cut back, 6 bases at V and 6 bases at J, with 15 bases in the middle. Germline V gene lookup returns CDR1 MDHEN and CDR2 SYDVKM. CDR3 in amino acids: CASRFTGLGQPQHF. DNA of the CDR3: TGTGCCAGCAGATTTACAGGGTTAGGTCAGCCCCAGCATTTT. The entire variable domain, with the rest obtained from reference TRBV28 and TRBJ1-5, is as follows: DVKVTQSSRYLVKRTGEKVFLECVQDMDHENMFWYRQDPGLGLRLIYFSYDVKMKEKGDIPEGYSVSREKKERFSLILESASTNQTSMYLCASRFTGLGQPQHFGDGTRLSIL.

V is TRBV6-5 and J is TRBJ1-1, with a weak D call TRBD1 (6 bases). Trimming removed 10 bases at V and 1 base at J, with 13 bases between. Germline-derived CDR1 and CDR2 are MNHEY and SVGAGI. This CDR3 spans 13 amino acids. CDR3 nucleotide sequence: TGTGCCACCATGGGGGCAGGGAACACTGAAGCTTTCTTT. The encoded protein is CATMGAGNTEAFF.

The chain has TRBV5-4 and TRBJ2-5; D remains unclear. Between the trimmed V and J ends, which lost 0 bases and 5 bases, there was a span of 2 bases. The CDR3 runs to 11 residues. Germline CDR1 reads SGHNT; CDR2 reads YYREEE (reference sequence). The DNA of the CDR3 is TGTGCCAGCAGCTTGGCGGAGACCCAGTACTTC. It yields the protein CASSLAETQYF.

The chain has TRBV19 and TRBJ1-5; no firm D call. Germline CDR1 is LNHDA and CDR2 is SQIVND (reference sequence). This CDR3 comprises 14 residues. Trimming removed 1 base from V and 12 bases from J, with 16 bases in between. In nucleotides, the CDR3 is TGTGCCAGTAGTATAGTCTTACAGCCTTTGGGCCAGCATTTT. Encoded protein: CASSIVLQPLGQHF.

The chain couples TRBV2 to TRBJ1-2, with TRBD1 identical over 7 bases. Germline V gene data show CDR1 as SNHLY and CDR2 as FYNNEI. The J segment lost 4 bases and the V segment lost 8 bases, leaving 7 bases of the junction unmatched. The CDR3 is 13 amino acids. CDR3 nucleotides: TGTGCCAGCGGGGGCCAGGGGGTCTATGGCTACACCTTC. It codes for CASGGQGVYGYTF.

The chain links TRBV2 to TRBJ2-5; TRBD2 might be the D (5 bases). Germline CDR1 reads SNHLY; CDR2 reads FYNNEI. This CDR3 is built from 13 residues. V was clipped by 7 bases and J by 2 bases, with 11 bases between them. The CDR3 coding sequence is TGTGCCAGCATGCGGACTCCTCAAGAGACCCAGTACTTC. The encoded protein is CASMRTPQETQYF. Together with reference TRBV2 and TRBJ2-5, the CDR3 gives the full variable domain: EPEVTQTPSHQVTQMGQEVILRCVPISNHLYFYWYRQILGQKVEFLVSFYNNEISEKSEIFDDQFSVERPDGSNFTLKIRSTKLEDSAMYFCASMRTPQETQYFGPGTRLLVL.

The CDR3 DNA is TGTGCCAGCAACTTCCGACAGGCAAATTCACCCCTCCACTTT. Translation: CASNFRQANSPLHF. This chain links TRBV5-6 with TRBJ1-6; D possibly corresponds to TRBD1 (6 bases). The germline CDR1 and CDR2 sequences are SGHDT and YYEEEE. This CDR3 spans 14 amino acids. Trimming took 6 bases from V and 7 from J, leaving 14 bases between them.

This chain uses TRBV6-5 with TRBJ2-7, with 8 bases identical to TRBD2. The CDR3 is 15 residues long. The J segment lost 7 bases and the V segment lost 3 bases, leaving 11 bases of the junction unmatched. Germline V CDR1 and CDR2: MNHEY, SVGAGI. The CDR3 region is CASSYRASGPLEQYF. CDR3 nucleotide sequence: TGTGCCAGCAGTTATCGGGCTAGCGGGCCGTTGGAGCAGTACTTC.

The rearrangement joins TRBV2 to TRBJ1-5; unclear D gene. Germline V gives CDR1 SNHLY, CDR2 FYNNEI. Trimming took 10 bases from V and 4 from J, leaving 14 bases between them. The CDR3 has 13 residues. CDR3 DNA sequence: TGTGCCACACGATACGGCAGGAATCAGCCCCAGCATTTT. It is translated as CATRYGRNQPQHF.

The V call is TRBV21-1, the J call TRBJ2-1; the table's D call of TRBD1 was not tested on the DNA. TRBV21-1 is a pseudogene locus. The CDR3 extends over 16 amino acids. CDR3 DNA sequence: TGTGCCAGCAGCCGGTTCGACAGGGTCGACCGCAATGAGCAGTTCTTC. Translation gives CASSRFDRVDRNEQFF.

This clone appeared a single time. This sample also contains other DNA sequences that code for the same CDR3. This chain joins TRBV7-3 and TRBJ2-1; 8 nucleotides align to TRBD2. CDR1 and CDR2 from the germline V gene are SGHTA and FQGTGA. V shed 5 bases and J 0 bases; nucleotides not matched to a gene: 3. CDR3 length: 15 residues. Here the CDR3 DNA reads TGTGCCAGCAGCCTCAGCGGGAGCTCCTACAATGAGCAGTTCTTC. Encoded protein: CASSLSGSSYNEQFF.

This clone was picked up a small number of times. The rearrangement uses TRBV28 and TRBJ2-3, with 9 bases lining up with TRBD2. The length of the CDR3 is 15 residues. Germline V gene lookup returns CDR1 MDHEN and CDR2 SYDVKM. V gave up 5 bases and J gave up 3 bases; unmatched junction bases: 6. CDR3 in DNA: TGTGCCAGCAGTAGACCGGGACTAGCTACAGATACGCAGTATTTT. Its translation: CASSRPGLATDTQYF.